Listed below are T cell receptor beta chains from one sample, sequenced in a study of T cell responses to AZD1222 COVID-19 vaccine. Profiled with immunoSEQ multiplex PCR; TCRdb holds only in-frame clones, not every one. The sample has some 140,000 clones; 93% are singletons. Sequenced material: peripheral blood, taken on day 0 of AZD1222 vaccination. These receptors came from an adult in good health. Both conserved end residues are part of each CDR3. D genes are given only for firm matches. Clone size is given for some rows only: seen once, a few or many times, or a class if the clone is expanded.

size: .; D: .; J: TRBJ1-6; V: TRBV12-1; DNA: TGTGCCAGCAGCCCTGCTTTGGTAGGGGGCCAGGGTCCGGGCGTTGTCCTCCACTTT; CDR3: CASSPALVGGQGPGVVLHF
size: .; D: .; J: TRBJ1-1; V: TRBV30; DNA: TGTGCCTGGAGTGTACTGGTGGGGCGTTGGAAGCTTCTCTTT; CDR3: CAWSVLVGRWKLLF
size: .; D: .; J: TRBJ1-2; V: TRBV6-5; DNA: TGTGCCAGCAGGTCAGGGGCCCCTAACTATGGCTACACCTTC; CDR3: CASRSGAPNYGYTF
size: few; D: .; J: TRBJ1-6; V: TRBV19; DNA: TGTGCCAGTAGTAGACAGAACCGGGACGTTTCATATTCACCCCTCCACTTT; CDR3: CASSRQNRDVSYSPLHF
size: .; D: TRBD1; J: TRBJ2-7; V: TRBV28; DNA: TGTGCCAGCTACACCGGGACAGACTCCTACGAGCAGTACTTC; CDR3: CASYTGTDSYEQYF
size: .; D: TRBD2; J: TRBJ2-3; V: TRBV25-1; DNA: TGTGCCAGCAGTCTACCGGGGACTAGGCGCGCAGATACGCAGTATTTT; CDR3: CASSLPGTRRADTQYF
size: .; D: TRBD1; J: TRBJ1-2; V: TRBV19; DNA: TGTGCCAGTAGTTTACCCGGGACAGTCGCTTTC; CDR3: CASSLPGTVAF
size: .; D: .; J: TRBJ2-5; V: TRBV6-1; DNA: TGTGCCAGCAGTGAAAGGACAATCCAAGAGACCCAGTACTTC; CDR3: CASSERTIQETQYF
size: .; D: .; J: TRBJ1-1; V: TRBV28; DNA: TGTGCCAGCAGTTTTCATTCTGGAGTTGAAGCTTTCTTT; CDR3: CASSFHSGVEAFF
size: .; D: TRBD1; J: TRBJ1-2; V: TRBV18; DNA: TGTGCCAGCTCACCATCACAGGGGGCGTCTCATGGCTACACCTTC; CDR3: CASSPSQGASHGYTF
size: .; D: TRBD2; J: TRBJ2-7; V: TRBV6-6; DNA: TGTGCCAGCAGTTCCGGACTAGCGCACTACGAGCAGTACTTC; CDR3: CASSSGLAHYEQYF
size: .; D: TRBD2; J: TRBJ2-7; V: TRBV3-1/TRBV3-2; DNA: TGTGCCAGCAGCCAAGAATGGCTAGCGGGAGCCTACGAGCAGTACTTC; CDR3: CASSQEWLAGAYEQYF
size: .; D: .; J: TRBJ2-4; V: TRBV5-1; DNA: TGCGCCAGCAGCTTGGAGGGGAGCGTGGTAGCCAAAAACATTCAGTACTTC; CDR3: CASSLEGSVVAKNIQYF
size: .; D: .; J: TRBJ2-7; V: TRBV11-3; DNA: TGTGCCAGCAGCCGGACAGAGAGGGCAGGCGAGCAGTACTTC; CDR3: CASSRTERAGEQYF
size: few; D: TRBD1; J: TRBJ1-5; V: TRBV30; DNA: TGTGCCTGGAGAGGACAGGCCAATCAGCCCCAGCATTTT; CDR3: CAWRGQANQPQHF
size: .; D: TRBD1; J: TRBJ2-7; V: TRBV5-1; DNA: TGCGCCAGCAGCTTGGGTGGGACAGGGGACGAGCAGTACTTC; CDR3: CASSLGGTGDEQYF
size: .; D: TRBD1; J: TRBJ1-2; V: TRBV7-3; DNA: TGTGCCAGCAGCTTAAGTCGAGGGGGCGCCGGTGGCTACACCTTC; CDR3: CASSLSRGGAGGYTF
size: .; D: .; J: TRBJ2-7; V: TRBV5-8; DNA: TGTGCCACACGAGGGACGGAAAGGTACGAGCAGTACTTC; CDR3: CATRGTERYEQYF
size: .; D: .; J: TRBJ2-1; V: TRBV19; DNA: TGTGCCAGTAGTATCGGGACGGTTTCCTACAATGAGCAGTTCTTC; CDR3: CASSIGTVSYNEQFF
size: .; D: TRBD2; J: TRBJ2-1; V: TRBV10-1; DNA: TGCGCCAGCAGTGACGGGGCGGGGGGTCGAAATGAGCAGTTCTTC; CDR3: CASSDGAGGRNEQFF
size: .; D: .; J: TRBJ2-2; V: TRBV19; DNA: TGTGCCAGTAGTCCATGGGACATTAGTGGGGAGCTGTTTTTT; CDR3: CASSPWDISGELFF
size: .; D: .; J: TRBJ1-1; V: TRBV6-1; DNA: TGTGCCAGCAGTGAATCGTGGCAGCGTGAAGCTTTCTTT; CDR3: CASSESWQREAFF
size: .; D: TRBD1; J: TRBJ1-2; V: TRBV7-9; DNA: TGTGCCAGCAGCGTACAGGGGGGATATGGCTACACCTTC; CDR3: CASSVQGGYGYTF
size: .; D: .; J: TRBJ1-1; V: TRBV3-1/TRBV3-2; DNA: TGTGCCAGCAGCCAGCTAGCATCTATGAACACTGAAGCTTTCTTT; CDR3: CASSQLASMNTEAFF
size: once; D: TRBD1; J: TRBJ2-3; V: TRBV16; DNA: TGTGCCAGCAGCCCGGGACAGGGCGGCACAGATACGCAGTATTTT; CDR3: CASSPGQGGTDTQYF
size: .; D: .; J: TRBJ1-3; V: TRBV28; DNA: TGTGCCAGCAGTTTGATCAGCTCTGGAAACACCATATATTTT; CDR3: CASSLISSGNTIYF
size: .; D: TRBD2; J: TRBJ2-1; V: TRBV7-9; DNA: TGTGCCAGCAGCTTAGTTATTAGCGGGATTTCGGGCAATGAGCAGTTCTTC; CDR3: CASSLVISGISGNEQFF
size: .; D: .; J: TRBJ1-2; V: TRBV12-3/TRBV12-4; DNA: TGTGCCAGCAGCCAAGACGGTCTTGAAGGCTACACCTTC; CDR3: CASSQDGLEGYTF
size: .; D: .; J: TRBJ2-3; V: TRBV12-5; DNA: TGTGCTAGTGGCCTCACAGATACGCAGTATTTT; CDR3: CASGLTDTQYF
size: .; D: .; J: TRBJ1-1; V: TRBV29-1; DNA: TGCAGCGTTCAAGCTGGGGCCGGAGAAGCTTTCTTT; CDR3: CSVQAGAGEAFF
size: .; D: .; J: TRBJ2-3; V: TRBV6-5; DNA: TGTGCCAGCAGGGTCACAGGCCTCCCGGATACGCAGTATTTT; CDR3: CASRVTGLPDTQYF
size: .; D: TRBD2; J: TRBJ2-3; V: TRBV2; DNA: TGTGCCAGCAGCCGACTAGCGGGGGTTCGAGATACGCAGTATTTT; CDR3: CASSRLAGVRDTQYF
size: once; D: TRBD1; J: TRBJ1-1; V: TRBV7-3; DNA: TGTGCCAGCAGCTTAGCAGGACAGGGGACTGAAGCTTTCTTT; CDR3: CASSLAGQGTEAFF